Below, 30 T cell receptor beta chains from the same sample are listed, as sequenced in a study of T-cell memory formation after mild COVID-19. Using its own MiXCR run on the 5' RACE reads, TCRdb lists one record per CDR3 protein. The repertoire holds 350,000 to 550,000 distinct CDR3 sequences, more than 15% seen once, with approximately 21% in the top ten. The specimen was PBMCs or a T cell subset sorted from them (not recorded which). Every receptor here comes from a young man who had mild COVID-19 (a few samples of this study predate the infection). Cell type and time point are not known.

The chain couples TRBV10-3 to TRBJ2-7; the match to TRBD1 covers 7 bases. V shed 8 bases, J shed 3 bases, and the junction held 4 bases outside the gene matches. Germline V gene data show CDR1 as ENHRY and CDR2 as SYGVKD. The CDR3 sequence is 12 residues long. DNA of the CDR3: TGTGCCATCTCGGACAGGAGCTACGAGCAGTACTTC. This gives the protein CAISDRSYEQYF.

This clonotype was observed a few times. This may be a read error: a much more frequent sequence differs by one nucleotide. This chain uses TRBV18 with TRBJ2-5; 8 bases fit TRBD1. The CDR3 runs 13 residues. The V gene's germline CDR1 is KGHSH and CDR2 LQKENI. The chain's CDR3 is CASSPGQEETKYF. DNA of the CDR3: TGTGCCAGCTCACCGGGACAGGAAGAGACCAAGTACTTC.

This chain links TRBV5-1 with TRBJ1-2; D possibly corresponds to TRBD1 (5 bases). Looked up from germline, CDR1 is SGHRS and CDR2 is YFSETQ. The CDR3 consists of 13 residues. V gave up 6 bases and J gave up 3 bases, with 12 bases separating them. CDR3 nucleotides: TGCGCCAGCAAGACAGACGCCGACTATGGCTACACCTTC. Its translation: CASKTDADYGYTF.

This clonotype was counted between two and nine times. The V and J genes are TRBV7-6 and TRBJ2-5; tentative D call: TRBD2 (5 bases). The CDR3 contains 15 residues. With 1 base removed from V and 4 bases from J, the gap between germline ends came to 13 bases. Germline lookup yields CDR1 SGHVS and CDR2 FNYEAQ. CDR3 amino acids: CASSLGGPPRETQYF. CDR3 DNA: TGTGCCAGCAGCTTAGGAGGGCCTCCCCGAGAGACCCAGTACTTC. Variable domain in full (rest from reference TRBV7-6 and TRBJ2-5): GAGVSQSPRYKVTKRGQDVALRCDPISGHVSLYWYRQALGQGPEFLTYFNYEAQQDKSGLPNDRFSAERPEGSISTLTIQRTEQRDSAMYRCASSLGGPPRETQYFGPGTRLLVL.

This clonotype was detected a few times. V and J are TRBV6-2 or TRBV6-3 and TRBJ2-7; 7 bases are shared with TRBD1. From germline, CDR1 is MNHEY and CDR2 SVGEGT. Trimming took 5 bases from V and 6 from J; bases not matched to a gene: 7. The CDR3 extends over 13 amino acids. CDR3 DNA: TGTGCCAGCAGTCACCCGACAGGGTTCGAGCAGTACTTC. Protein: CASSHPTGFEQYF.

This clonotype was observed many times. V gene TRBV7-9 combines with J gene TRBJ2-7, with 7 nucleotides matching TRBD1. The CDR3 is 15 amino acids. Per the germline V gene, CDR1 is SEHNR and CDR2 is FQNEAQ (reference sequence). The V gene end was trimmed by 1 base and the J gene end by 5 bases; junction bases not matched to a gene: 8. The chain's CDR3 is CASSLERQGDNEQYV. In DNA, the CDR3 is TGTGCCAGCAGCTTAGAGAGACAGGGTGATAACGAGCAGTACGTC.

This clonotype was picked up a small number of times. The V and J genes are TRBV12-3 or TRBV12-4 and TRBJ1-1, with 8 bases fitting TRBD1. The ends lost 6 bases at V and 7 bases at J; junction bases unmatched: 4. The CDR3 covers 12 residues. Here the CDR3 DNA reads TGTGCCAGCAGCGACAGGGGCCATGAAGCTTTCTTT. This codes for CASSDRGHEAFF.

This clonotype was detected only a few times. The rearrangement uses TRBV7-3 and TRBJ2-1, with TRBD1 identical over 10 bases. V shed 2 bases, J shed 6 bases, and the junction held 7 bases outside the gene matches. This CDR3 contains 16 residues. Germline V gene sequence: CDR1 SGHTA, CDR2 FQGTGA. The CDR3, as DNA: TGTGCCAGCAGCTTATTTGGTGGGGACAGGGGCAATGAGCAGTTCTTC. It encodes CASSLFGGDRGNEQFF.

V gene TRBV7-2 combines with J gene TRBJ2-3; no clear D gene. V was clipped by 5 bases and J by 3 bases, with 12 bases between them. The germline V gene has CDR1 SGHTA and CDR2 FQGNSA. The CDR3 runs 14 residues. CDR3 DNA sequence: TGTGCCAGCAGCCAAGGACGTGGAACAGATACGCAGTATTTT. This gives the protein CASSQGRGTDTQYF.

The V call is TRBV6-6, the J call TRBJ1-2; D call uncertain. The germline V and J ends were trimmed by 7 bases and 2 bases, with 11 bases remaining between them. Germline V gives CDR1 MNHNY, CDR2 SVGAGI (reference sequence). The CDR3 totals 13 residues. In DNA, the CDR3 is TGTGCCAGCACTCTAGACACCAACTATGGCTACACCTTC. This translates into CASTLDTNYGYTF.

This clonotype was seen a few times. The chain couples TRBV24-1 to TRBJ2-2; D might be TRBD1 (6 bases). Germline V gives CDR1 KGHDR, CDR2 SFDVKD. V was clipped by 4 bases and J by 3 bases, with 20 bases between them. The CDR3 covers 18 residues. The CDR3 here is CATSDTGLGTPYTGELFF. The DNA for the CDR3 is TGTGCCACCAGTGACACCGGCCTCGGGACACCTTACACCGGGGAGCTGTTTTTT.

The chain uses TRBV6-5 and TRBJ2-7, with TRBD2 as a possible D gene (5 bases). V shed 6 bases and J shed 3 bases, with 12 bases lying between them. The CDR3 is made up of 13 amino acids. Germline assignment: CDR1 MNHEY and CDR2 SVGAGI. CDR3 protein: CASSLRSGYEQYF. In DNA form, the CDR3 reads TGTGCCAGCAGCCTCCGAAGCGGCTACGAGCAGTACTTC.

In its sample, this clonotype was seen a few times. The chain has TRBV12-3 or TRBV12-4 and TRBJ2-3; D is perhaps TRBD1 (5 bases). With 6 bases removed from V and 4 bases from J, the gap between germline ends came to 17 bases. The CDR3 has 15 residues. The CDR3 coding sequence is TGTGCCAGCAGCGCACCTTCGTCAGGGCCAGATACGCAGTATTTT. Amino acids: CASSAPSSGPDTQYF.

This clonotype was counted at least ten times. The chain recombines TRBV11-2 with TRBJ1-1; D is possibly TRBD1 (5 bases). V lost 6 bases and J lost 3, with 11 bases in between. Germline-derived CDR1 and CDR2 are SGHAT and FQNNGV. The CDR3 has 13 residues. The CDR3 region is CASSFRVDTEAFF. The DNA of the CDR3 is TGTGCCAGCAGTTTCAGGGTGGACACTGAAGCTTTCTTT.

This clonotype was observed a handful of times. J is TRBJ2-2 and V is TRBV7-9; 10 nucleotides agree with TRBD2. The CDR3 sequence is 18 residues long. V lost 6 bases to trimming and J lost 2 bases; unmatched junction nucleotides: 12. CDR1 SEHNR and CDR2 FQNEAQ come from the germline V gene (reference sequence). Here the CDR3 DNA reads TGTGCCAGCAGTCCCTCTCAAGCGGGGGGGATAAACACCGGGGAGCTGTTTTTT. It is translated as CASSPSQAGGINTGELFF.

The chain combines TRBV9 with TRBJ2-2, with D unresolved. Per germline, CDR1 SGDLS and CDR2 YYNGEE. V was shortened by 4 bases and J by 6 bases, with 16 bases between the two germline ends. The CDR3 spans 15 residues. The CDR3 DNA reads TGTGCCAGCAGCCTGACAACTCAGGTTTCCGGGGAGCTGTTTTTT. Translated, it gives CASSLTTQVSGELFF.

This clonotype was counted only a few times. The CDR3 nucleotides are TGTGCCAGCAGAAAGGGGGCCGCTGAAGCTTTCTTT. Its translation is CASRKGAAEAFF. This chain uses TRBV6-2 or TRBV6-3 with TRBJ1-1; 7 bases fit TRBD1. Trimming at V came to 6 bases and at J to 6 bases, leaving 4 bases not matched to a gene. This CDR3 has 12 amino acids. CDR1 MNHEY and CDR2 SVGEGT come from the germline V gene.

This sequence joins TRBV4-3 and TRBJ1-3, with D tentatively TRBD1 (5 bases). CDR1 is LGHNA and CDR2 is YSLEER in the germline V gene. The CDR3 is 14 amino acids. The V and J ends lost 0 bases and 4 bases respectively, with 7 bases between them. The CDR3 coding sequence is TGCGCCAGCAGCCAAGAGGGGCCGGGAAACACCATATATTTT. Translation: CASSQEGPGNTIYF.

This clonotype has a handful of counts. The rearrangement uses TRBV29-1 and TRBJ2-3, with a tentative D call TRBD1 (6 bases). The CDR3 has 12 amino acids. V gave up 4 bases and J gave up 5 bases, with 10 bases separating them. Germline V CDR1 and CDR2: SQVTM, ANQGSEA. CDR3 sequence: CSVAGARDTQYF. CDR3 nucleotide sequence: TGCAGCGTTGCAGGGGCCCGAGATACGCAGTATTTT.

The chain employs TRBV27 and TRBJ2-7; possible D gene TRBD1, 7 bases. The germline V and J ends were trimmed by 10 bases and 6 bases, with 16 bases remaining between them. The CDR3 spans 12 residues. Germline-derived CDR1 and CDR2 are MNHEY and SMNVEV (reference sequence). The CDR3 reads CATRRGLGEQYF. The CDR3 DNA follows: TGTGCCACGAGGAGGGGGCTGGGCGAGCAGTACTTC.

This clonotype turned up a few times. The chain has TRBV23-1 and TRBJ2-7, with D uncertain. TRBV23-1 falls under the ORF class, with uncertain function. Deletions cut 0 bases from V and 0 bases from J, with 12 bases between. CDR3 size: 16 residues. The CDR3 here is CASSQSIIPSSYEQYV. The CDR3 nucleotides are TGCGCCAGCAGTCAATCGATCATCCCCAGCTCCTACGAGCAGTACGTC.

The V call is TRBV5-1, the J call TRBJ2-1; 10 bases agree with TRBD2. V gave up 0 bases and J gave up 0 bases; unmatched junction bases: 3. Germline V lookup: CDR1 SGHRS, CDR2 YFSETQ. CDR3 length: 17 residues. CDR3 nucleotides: TGCGCCAGCAGCTTGGGTAGCGGGGGGATCTCCTACAATGAGCAGTTCTTC. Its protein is CASSLGSGGISYNEQFF. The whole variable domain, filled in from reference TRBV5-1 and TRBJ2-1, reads KAGVTQTPRYLIKTRGQQVTLSCSPISGHRSVSWYQQTPGQGLQFLFEYFSETQRNKGNFPGRFSGRQFSNSRSEMNVSTLELGDSALYLCASSLGSGGISYNEQFFGPGTRLTVL.

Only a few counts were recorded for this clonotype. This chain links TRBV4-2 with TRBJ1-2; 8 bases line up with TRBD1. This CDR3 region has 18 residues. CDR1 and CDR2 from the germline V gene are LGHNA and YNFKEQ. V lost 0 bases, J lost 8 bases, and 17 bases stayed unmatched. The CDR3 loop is CASSQDLAGQGVGSGYTF. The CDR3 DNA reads TGTGCCAGCAGCCAAGATTTGGCCGGACAGGGCGTTGGATCGGGCTACACCTTC.

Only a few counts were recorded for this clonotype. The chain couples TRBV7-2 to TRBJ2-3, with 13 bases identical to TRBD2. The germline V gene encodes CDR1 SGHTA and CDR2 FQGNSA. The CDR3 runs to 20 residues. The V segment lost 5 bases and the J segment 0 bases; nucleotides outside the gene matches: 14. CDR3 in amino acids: CASSPRLAGGLTSSTDTQYF. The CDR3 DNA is TGTGCCAGCAGCCCCCGACTAGCGGGGGGCTTAACCTCTAGCACAGATACGCAGTATTTT.

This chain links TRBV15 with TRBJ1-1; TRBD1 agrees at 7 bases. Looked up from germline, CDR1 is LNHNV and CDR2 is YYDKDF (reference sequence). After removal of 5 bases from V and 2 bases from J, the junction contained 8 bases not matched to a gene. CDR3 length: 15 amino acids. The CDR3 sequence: CATSLRDRYNTEAFF. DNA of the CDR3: TGTGCCACCAGCCTCCGGGACAGATACAACACTGAAGCTTTCTTT.

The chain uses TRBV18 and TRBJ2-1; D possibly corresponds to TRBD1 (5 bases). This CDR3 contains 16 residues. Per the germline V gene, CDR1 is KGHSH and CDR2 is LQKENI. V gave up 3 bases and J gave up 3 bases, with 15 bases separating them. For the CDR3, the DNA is TGTGCCAGCTCACCCGAGACAGATCCAAACTACAATGAGCAGTTCTTC. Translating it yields CASSPETDPNYNEQFF.

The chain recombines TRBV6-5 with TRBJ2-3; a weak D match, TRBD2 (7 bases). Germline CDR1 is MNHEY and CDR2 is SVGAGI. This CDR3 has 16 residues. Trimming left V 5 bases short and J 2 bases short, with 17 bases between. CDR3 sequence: CASSRAGGRVTDTQYF. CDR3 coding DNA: TGTGCCAGCAGTCGAGCCGGGGGGCGGGTCACAGATACGCAGTATTTT.

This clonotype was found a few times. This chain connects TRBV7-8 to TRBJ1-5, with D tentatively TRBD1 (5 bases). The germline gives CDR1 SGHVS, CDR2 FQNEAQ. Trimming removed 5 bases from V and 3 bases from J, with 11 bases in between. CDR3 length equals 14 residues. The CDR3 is CASSQRQINQPQHF. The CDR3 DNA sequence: TGTGCCAGCAGCCAAAGACAGATCAATCAGCCCCAGCATTTT. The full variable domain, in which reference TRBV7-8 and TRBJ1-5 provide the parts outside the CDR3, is GAGVSQSPRYKVAKRGQDVALRCDPISGHVSLFWYQQALGQGPEFLTYFQNEAQLDKSGLPSDRFFAERPEGSVSTLKIQRTQQEDSAVYLCASSQRQINQPQHFGDGTRLSIL.

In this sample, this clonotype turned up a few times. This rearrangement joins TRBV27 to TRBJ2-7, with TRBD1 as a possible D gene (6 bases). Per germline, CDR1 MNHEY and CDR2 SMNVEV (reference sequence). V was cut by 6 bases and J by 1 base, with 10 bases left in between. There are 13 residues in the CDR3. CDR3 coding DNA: TGTGCCAGCAGGTCGACAGGTTCCTACGAGCAGTACTTC. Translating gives CASRSTGSYEQYF.

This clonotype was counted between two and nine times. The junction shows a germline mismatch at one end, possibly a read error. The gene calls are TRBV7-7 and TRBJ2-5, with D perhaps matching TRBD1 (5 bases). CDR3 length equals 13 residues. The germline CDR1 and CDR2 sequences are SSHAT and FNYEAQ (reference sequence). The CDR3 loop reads CASSFSGRETQYF. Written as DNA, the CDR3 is TGTGCTAGCAGCTTTTCAGGGCGAGAGACCCAGTACTTC. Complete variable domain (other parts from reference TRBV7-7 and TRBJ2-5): GAGVSQSPRYKVTKRGQDVTLRCDPISSHATLYWYQQALGQGPEFLTYFNYEAQPDKSGLPSDRFSAERPEGSISTLTIQRTEQRDSAMYRCASSFSGRETQYFGPGTRLLVL.